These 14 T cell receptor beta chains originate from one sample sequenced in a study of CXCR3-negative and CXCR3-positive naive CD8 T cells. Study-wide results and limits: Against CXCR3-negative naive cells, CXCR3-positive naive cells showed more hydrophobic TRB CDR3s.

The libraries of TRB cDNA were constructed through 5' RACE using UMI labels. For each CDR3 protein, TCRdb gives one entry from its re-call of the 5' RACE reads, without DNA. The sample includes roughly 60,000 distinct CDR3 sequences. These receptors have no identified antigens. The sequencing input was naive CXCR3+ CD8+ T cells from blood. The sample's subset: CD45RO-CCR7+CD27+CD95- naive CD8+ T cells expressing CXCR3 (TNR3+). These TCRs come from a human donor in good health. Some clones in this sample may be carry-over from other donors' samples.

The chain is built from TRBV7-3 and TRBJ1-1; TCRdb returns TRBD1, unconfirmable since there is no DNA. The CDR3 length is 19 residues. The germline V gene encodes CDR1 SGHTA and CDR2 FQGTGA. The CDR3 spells CASSLTLSGQPAMNTEAFF.

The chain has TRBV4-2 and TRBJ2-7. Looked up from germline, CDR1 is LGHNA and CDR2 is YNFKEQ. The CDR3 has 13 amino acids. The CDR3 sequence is CASSHTRQDEQYF.

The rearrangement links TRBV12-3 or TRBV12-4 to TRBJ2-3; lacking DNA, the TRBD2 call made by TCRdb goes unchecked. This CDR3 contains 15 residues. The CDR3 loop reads CASTLSGGLADTQYF.

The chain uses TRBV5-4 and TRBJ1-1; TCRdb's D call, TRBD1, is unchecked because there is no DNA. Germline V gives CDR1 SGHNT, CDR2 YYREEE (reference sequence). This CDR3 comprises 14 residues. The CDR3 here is CASSLAGTEPEAFF.

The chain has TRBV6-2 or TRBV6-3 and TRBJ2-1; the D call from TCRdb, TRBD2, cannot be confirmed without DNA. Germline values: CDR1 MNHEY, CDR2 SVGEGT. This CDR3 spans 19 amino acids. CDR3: CASSYSKRPSGGAYNEQFF.

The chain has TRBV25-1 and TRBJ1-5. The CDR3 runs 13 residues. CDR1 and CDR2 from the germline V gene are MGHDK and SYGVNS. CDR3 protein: CASSELGNQPQHF.

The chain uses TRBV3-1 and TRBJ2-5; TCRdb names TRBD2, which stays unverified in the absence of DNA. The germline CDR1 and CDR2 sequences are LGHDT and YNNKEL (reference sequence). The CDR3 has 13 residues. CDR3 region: CASRNADSETQYF.

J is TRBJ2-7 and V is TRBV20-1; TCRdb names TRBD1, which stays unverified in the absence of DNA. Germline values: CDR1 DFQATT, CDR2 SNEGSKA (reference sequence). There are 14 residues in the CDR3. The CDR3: CSANIRWGHHEQYF.

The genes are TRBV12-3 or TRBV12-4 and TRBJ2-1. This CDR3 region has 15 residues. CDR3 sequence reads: CASSRVGGYYNEQFF.

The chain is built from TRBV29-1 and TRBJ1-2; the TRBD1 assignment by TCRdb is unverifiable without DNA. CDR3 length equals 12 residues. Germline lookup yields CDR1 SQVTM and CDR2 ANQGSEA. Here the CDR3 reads CSVVVGESGYTF. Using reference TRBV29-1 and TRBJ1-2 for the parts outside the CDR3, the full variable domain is SAVISQKPSRDICQRGTSLTIQCQVDSQVTMMFWYRQQPGQSLTLIATANQGSEATYESGFVIDKFPISRPNLTFSTLTVSNMSPEDSSIYLCSVVVGESGYTFGSGTRLTVV.

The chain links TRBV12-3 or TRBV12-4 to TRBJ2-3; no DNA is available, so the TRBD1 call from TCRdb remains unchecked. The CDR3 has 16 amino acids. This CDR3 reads CASRSSGQGVTDTQYF.

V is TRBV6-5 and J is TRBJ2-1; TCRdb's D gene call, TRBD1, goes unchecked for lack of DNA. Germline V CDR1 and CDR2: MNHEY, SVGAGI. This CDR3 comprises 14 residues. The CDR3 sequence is CASSLGHGYNEQFF.

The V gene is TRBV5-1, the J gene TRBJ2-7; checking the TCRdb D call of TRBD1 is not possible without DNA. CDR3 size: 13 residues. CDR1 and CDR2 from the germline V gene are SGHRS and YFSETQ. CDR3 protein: CASSPLDSYEQYF.

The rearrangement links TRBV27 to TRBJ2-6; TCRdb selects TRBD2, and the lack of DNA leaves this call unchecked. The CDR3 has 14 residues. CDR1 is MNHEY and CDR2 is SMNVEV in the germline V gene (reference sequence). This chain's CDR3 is CAIRSPGGANVLTF.